Shown below are 21 T cell receptor beta chains from a single sample sequenced in a study of T cells in Graves' hyperthyroidism and ophthalmopathy. Amplified TCR beta CDR3 regions derived from RNA transcripts. The HTBI set primed first-round TCR CDR3 RT-PCR. Each CDR3 protein is one row after TCRdb ran MiXCR on the multiplex PCR reads. The sample lists 640,000 or so distinct CDR3 sequences, approximately 15% occurring once. The sample consisted of blood. The receptors shown here come from a young woman with Graves' ophthalmopathy.

The chain joins TRBV29-1 to TRBJ2-1; D ambiguous. This CDR3 has 12 amino acids. The V gene's germline CDR1 is SQVTM and CDR2 ANQGSEA. V shed 2 bases and J shed 8 bases, with 10 bases lying between them. CDR3 nucleotides: TGCAGCGTTGAATCGGTTTGGGATGAGCAGTTCTTC. Encoded protein: CSVESVWDEQFF.

Ten or more counts support this clonotype. The rearrangement joins TRBV6-4 to TRBJ1-1, with D maybe TRBD1 (5 bases). The CDR3 is 15 amino acids. Trimming took 4 bases from V and 4 from J, leaving 16 bases between them. Germline V gene data show CDR1 as MRHNA and CDR2 as SNTAGT. This CDR3 is CASSAKAGRGTEAFF. The CDR3, as DNA: TGTGCCAGCAGTGCAAAAGCAGGGAGGGGCACTGAAGCTTTCTTT.

V usage is TRBV20-1 and J usage is TRBJ2-7; D may be TRBD2 (6 bases). CDR1 and CDR2 (germline): DFQATT, SNEGSKA (reference sequence). V shed 5 bases and J shed 2 bases, with 10 bases lying between them. CDR3 length equals 12 residues. The CDR3 DNA follows: TGCAGTGCTCCCGGGACTGCCTACGAGCAGTACTTC. Encoded protein: CSAPGTAYEQYF.

This clonotype was detected ten times or more. In nucleotides, the CDR3 is TGTGCCAGCAGTATCCGACAGGGGGCGTGGGCTGAAGCTTTCTTT. Amino acid sequence: CASSIRQGAWAEAFF. The rearrangement uses TRBV12-3 or TRBV12-4 and TRBJ1-1, with TRBD1 identical over 10 bases. CDR3 length equals 15 residues. J was trimmed by 6 bases and V by 5 bases; bases with no gene match: 9.

This clonotype came up many times. At one end the junction does not follow the germline gene, possibly because of a read error. The chain couples TRBV7-3 to TRBJ1-2; no definite D call. Germline-derived CDR1 and CDR2 are SGHTA and FQGTGA. The CDR3 runs to 12 residues. Here the CDR3 DNA reads TGTGCCAGCAGCATAACTAACTATGGCTACACCTTC. Its protein is CASSITNYGYTF.

This clonotype has a count of ten or more. This chain joins TRBV12-3 or TRBV12-4 and TRBJ1-1; D might be TRBD1 (6 bases). CDR3 length: 15 residues. V lost 5 bases and J 2 bases, leaving 15 bases between the germline ends. For the CDR3, the DNA is TGTGCCAGCAGTCCCCCGGGCAGGGGTAACACTGAAGCTTTCTTT. Translation gives CASSPPGRGNTEAFF.

In its sample, this clonotype was seen many times. This rearrangement joins TRBV3-1 to TRBJ2-4; no clear D. The germline V and J ends were trimmed by 4 bases and 4 bases, with 11 bases remaining between them. CDR1 LGHDT and CDR2 YNNKEL come from the germline V gene (reference sequence). This CDR3 has 14 residues. The CDR3 region is CASSPTEQKNIQYF. The CDR3 DNA reads TGTGCCAGCAGCCCTACCGAGCAGAAAAACATTCAGTACTTC.

In its sample, this clonotype was seen many times. The rearrangement links TRBV7-8 to TRBJ1-5; D gene uncertain. Trimming stripped 2 bases from V and 5 bases from J, with 10 bases between. CDR3 length: 14 residues. Germline CDR1 SGHVS, CDR2 FQNEAQ. The CDR3 DNA follows: TGTGCCAGCAGCTTACTCGAAGGGCATCAGCCCCAGCATTTT. Translating gives CASSLLEGHQPQHF.

With respect to this clonotype: A much larger clone is a single base away; this may be a read error. This chain joins TRBV3-1 and TRBJ2-4, with 7 bases identical to TRBD2. Germline CDR1 and CDR2: LGHDT and YNNKEL (reference sequence). The CDR3 runs 12 residues. The CDR3 DNA reads as TGTGTCAGCAGCCACGGGGGGAACATTCAGTACTTC. It codes for CVSSHGGNIQYF.

This clonotype turned up a few times. Being one base from a much bigger clone, this may be a read error. The conserved phenylalanine or tryptophan normally closing the CDR3 is absent here, so this likely arose from a read error. The rearrangement links TRBV7-9 to TRBJ2-7; either TRBD1 or TRBD2 may fit D (5 bases each). V lost 1 base to trimming and J lost 0 bases, with 7 bases between them. The germline V gene has CDR1 SEHNR and CDR2 FQNEAQ (reference sequence). The CDR3 is made up of 14 amino acids. The CDR3 DNA is TGTGCCAGCAGCTTAGGGGGGTACTCCTACGAGCAGTACCTC. Protein product: CASSLGGYSYEQYL.

The gene calls are TRBV10-3 and TRBJ1-3, with D possibly matching TRBD1 (5 bases). Germline lookup yields CDR1 ENHRY and CDR2 SYGVKD. The ends were cut back, 6 bases at V and 0 bases at J, with 9 bases in the middle. The CDR3 extends over 14 amino acids. CDR3 residues: CAISPGTSGNTIYF. The CDR3 coding sequence is TGTGCCATCAGCCCAGGGACCTCTGGAAACACCATATATTTT.

This sequence joins TRBV7-8 and TRBJ2-6; 13 bases are shared with TRBD2. Germline loops: CDR1 SGHVS, CDR2 FQNEAQ. The CDR3 spans 18 residues. Trimming took 5 bases from V and 3 from J; bases not matched to a gene: 7. CDR3 nucleotides: TGTGCCAGCAGCGCAGGGACTAGCGGGATTAGTGGGGCCAACGTCCTGACTTTC. This gives the protein CASSAGTSGISGANVLTF.

In its sample, this clonotype was seen many times. J is TRBJ2-5 and V is TRBV12-3 or TRBV12-4; TRBD2 aligns across 10 bases. Trimming removed 6 bases from V and 2 bases from J; junction bases left unmatched: 12. The CDR3 length is 17 residues. The DNA for the CDR3 is TGTGCCAGCAGACCTAATGCTAAGCGGGAGGGACAAGAGACCCAGTACTTC. This codes for CASRPNAKREGQETQYF.

This sequence joins TRBV9 and TRBJ2-3; 10 positions agree with TRBD2. The trim removed 3 bases at V and 1 base at J, leaving 8 bases unmatched. The CDR3 has 17 residues. Per the germline V gene, CDR1 is SGDLS and CDR2 is YYNGEE. This chain's CDR3 is CASSATTSGYGTDTQYF. The CDR3 DNA reads as TGTGCCAGCAGCGCGACGACTAGCGGGTACGGCACAGATACGCAGTATTTT.

Many counts were recorded for this clonotype. The V gene is TRBV7-2, the J gene TRBJ2-7; 9 nucleotides line up with TRBD1. The J segment lost 2 bases and the V segment lost 0 bases, leaving 8 bases of the junction unmatched. The CDR3 runs to 17 residues. Germline assignment: CDR1 SGHTA and CDR2 FQGNSA. As DNA, the CDR3 is TGTGCCAGCAGCTTAGCCCCTCCCGGGACAGGGACCTACGAGCAGTACTTC. As protein: CASSLAPPGTGTYEQYF.

Comment on this clonotype: With a much larger clone just one base away, this may be a read error. J is TRBJ2-4 and V is TRBV7-9; D not resolved. Looked up from germline, CDR1 is SEHNR and CDR2 is FQNEAQ (reference sequence). V gave up 5 bases and J gave up 3 bases, with 11 bases separating them. There are 14 residues in the CDR3. The CDR3 region is CASSSWGSKNIQYF. CDR3 in DNA: TGTGCCAGCAGCAGCTGGGGAAGCAAAAACATTCAGTACTTC. The whole variable domain, filled in from reference TRBV7-9 and TRBJ2-4, reads DTGVSQNPRHKITKRGQNVTFRCDPISEHNRLYWYRQTLGQGPEFLTYFQNEAQLEKSRLLSDRFSAERPKGSFSTLEIQRTEQGDSAMYLCASSSWGSKNIQYFGAGTRLSVL.

The sample holds many counts of this clonotype. The chain combines TRBV30 with TRBJ2-1; TRBD1 matches at 10 bases. Germline V gene lookup returns CDR1 GTSNPN and CDR2 SVGIG (reference sequence). V lost 4 bases to trimming and J lost 8 bases; unmatched junction nucleotides: 8. The CDR3 runs 14 residues. CDR3: CAWTSGQGIHEQFF. CDR3 nucleotides: TGTGCCTGGACTTCGGGACAGGGGATCCATGAGCAGTTCTTC.

This clonotype has a count of ten or more. The CDR3 bases are TGTGCCAGCTCACAAAATGCAGGGGCCCTCACAGATACGCAGTATTTT. Translated: CASSQNAGALTDTQYF. This rearrangement joins TRBV18 to TRBJ2-3; tentative D call: TRBD1 (6 bases). The length of the CDR3 is 16 residues. Germline values: CDR1 KGHSH, CDR2 LQKENI. V lost 4 bases and J 2 bases, leaving 16 bases between the germline ends.

This clonotype was seen ten or more times. The V and J genes are TRBV29-1 and TRBJ2-3, with D uncertain. V was shortened by 1 base and J by 6 bases, with 14 bases between the two germline ends. The germline V gene has CDR1 SQVTM and CDR2 ANQGSEA. The CDR3 spans 14 residues. The CDR3, as DNA: TGCAGCGTTGAAGCCCCGAGATATAGGGATACGCAGTATTTT. It translates to CSVEAPRYRDTQYF.

The chain employs TRBV3-1 and TRBJ2-1; D is tentatively TRBD1 or TRBD2 (5 bases each). The ends were cut back, 0 bases at V and 15 bases at J, with 9 bases in the middle. Per the germline V gene, CDR1 is LGHDT and CDR2 is YNNKEL (reference sequence). The CDR3 extends over 11 amino acids. CDR3 sequence (DNA): TGTGCCAGCAGCCAAGACGGGGCCCGGTTCTTC. This translates into CASSQDGARFF.

This clonotype was detected ten times or more. The V gene is TRBV3-1, the J gene TRBJ2-7, with D tentatively TRBD1 (5 bases). Trimming took 5 bases from V and 3 from J, leaving 11 bases between them. This CDR3 region has 13 residues. Germline values: CDR1 LGHDT, CDR2 YNNKEL (reference sequence). In DNA, the CDR3 is TGTGCCAGCAGCTCAGGTAGGGGCTACGAGCAGTACTTC. It translates to CASSSGRGYEQYF.